A selection of T cell receptor beta chains follows, all from one sample in a study of cytomegalovirus exposure and HLA in healthy donors. Sequencing used immunoSEQ multiplex PCR; TCRdb keeps in-frame clones, though not all of them. The sample lists 84,000 or so clones, over 60% occurring once. Sequencing input: PBMCs. Every receptor here comes from a man aged 25-45 years in good health and CMV-seronegative. Each CDR3 is given with its conserved first and last residue. A D gene is named only where the DNA matches it firmly. The listing skips clone size in some rows; elsewhere it reads once, few, many or a size class.

V gene: TRBV9
J gene: TRBJ2-1
clone size: NA
D gene: NA
CDR3 protein: CASSVDWSSYNEQFF
CDR3 DNA: TGTGCCAGCAGCGTCGACTGGAGCTCCTACAATGAGCAGTTCTTC

V gene: TRBV12-1
J gene: TRBJ2-1
clone size: NA
D gene: NA
CDR3 protein: CASSPRIGLAGGDEQFF
CDR3 DNA: TGTGCCAGCAGCCCAAGGATCGGACTAGCGGGGGGCGATGAGCAGTTCTTC

V gene: TRBV28
J gene: TRBJ2-7
clone size: NA
D gene: NA
CDR3 protein: CASTLRGNLYEQYF
CDR3 DNA: TGTGCCAGCACCCTGCGGGGTAACTTGTACGAGCAGTACTTC

V gene: TRBV5-1
J gene: TRBJ2-3
clone size: NA
D gene: NA
CDR3 protein: CASNTGEATDTQYF
CDR3 DNA: TGCGCCAGCAACACAGGGGAGGCCACAGATACGCAGTATTTT

V gene: TRBV28
J gene: TRBJ1-1
clone size: NA
D gene: NA
CDR3 protein: CASCRQLNTEAFF
CDR3 DNA: TGTGCCAGCTGTAGACAGCTGAACACTGAAGCTTTCTTT

V gene: TRBV14
J gene: TRBJ2-2
clone size: few
D gene: TRBD2
CDR3 protein: CASSHLAGGNTGELFF
CDR3 DNA: TGTGCCAGCAGTCACCTAGCGGGGGGAAACACCGGGGAGCTGTTTTTT

V gene: TRBV18
J gene: TRBJ2-7
clone size: NA
D gene: TRBD2
CDR3 protein: CASSPGTSGSSKKSYEQYF
CDR3 DNA: TGTGCCAGCTCACCCGGGACTAGCGGGAGTAGTAAGAAGTCCTACGAGCAGTACTTC

V gene: TRBV7-2
J gene: TRBJ2-7
clone size: NA
D gene: TRBD1
CDR3 protein: CASSLGGQGLYEQYF
CDR3 DNA: TGTGCCAGCAGCTTAGGTGGACAGGGTCTCTACGAGCAGTACTTC

V gene: TRBV5-1
J gene: TRBJ2-7
clone size: NA
D gene: TRBD1
CDR3 protein: CASSLEGQGLDEQYF
CDR3 DNA: TGCGCCAGCAGCTTGGAGGGACAGGGGTTGGACGAGCAGTACTTC

V gene: TRBV9
J gene: TRBJ1-2
clone size: NA
D gene: NA
CDR3 protein: CASSAQGYNYGYTF
CDR3 DNA: TGTGCCAGCAGCGCCCAGGGGTATAACTATGGCTACACCTTC

V gene: TRBV19
J gene: TRBJ2-2
clone size: NA
D gene: NA
CDR3 protein: CASRPSKGTGELFF
CDR3 DNA: TGTGCCAGTAGACCTTCGAAGGGGACCGGGGAGCTGTTTTTT

V gene: TRBV7-2
J gene: TRBJ1-4
clone size: once
D gene: NA
CDR3 protein: CASSLAARVTNEKLFF
CDR3 DNA: TGTGCCAGCAGCTTAGCGGCGAGGGTTACTAATGAAAAACTGTTTTTT

V gene: TRBV7-9
J gene: TRBJ1-2
clone size: NA
D gene: NA
CDR3 protein: CASSLVGRGFHGYTF
CDR3 DNA: TGTGCCAGCAGCTTAGTGGGCCGGGGATTCCATGGCTACACCTTC

V gene: TRBV11-3
J gene: TRBJ2-1
clone size: once
D gene: NA
CDR3 protein: CASSRSYNEQFF
CDR3 DNA: TGTGCCAGCAGCCGCTCCTACAATGAGCAGTTCTTC

V gene: TRBV4-2
J gene: TRBJ2-4
clone size: few
D gene: TRBD1
CDR3 protein: CASSQTGTGKNIQYF
CDR3 DNA: TGTGCCAGCAGCCAAACCGGGACAGGGAAAAACATTCAGTACTTC

V gene: TRBV19
J gene: TRBJ2-7
clone size: NA
D gene: TRBD1
CDR3 protein: CASSHGTGGPDEQYF
CDR3 DNA: TGTGCCAGTAGTCACGGGACAGGGGGGCCTGACGAGCAGTACTTC

V gene: TRBV10-3
J gene: TRBJ2-7
clone size: NA
D gene: NA
CDR3 protein: CAISAGRGNYEQYF
CDR3 DNA: TGTGCCATCAGTGCGGGCAGGGGAAACTACGAGCAGTACTTC

V gene: TRBV19
J gene: TRBJ1-5
clone size: NA
D gene: NA
CDR3 protein: CASSISRFNQPQHF
CDR3 DNA: TGTGCCAGTAGTATATCACGGTTCAATCAGCCCCAGCATTTT

V gene: TRBV28
J gene: TRBJ2-7
clone size: NA
D gene: TRBD2
CDR3 protein: CASSRWTSGRTSYEQYF
CDR3 DNA: TGTGCCAGCAGTCGCTGGACTAGCGGGAGGACCTCCTACGAGCAGTACTTC

V gene: TRBV11-2
J gene: TRBJ2-3
clone size: NA
D gene: NA
CDR3 protein: CASRPSGADTQYF
CDR3 DNA: TGTGCCAGCAGACCCTCCGGGGCAGATACGCAGTATTTT

V gene: TRBV28
J gene: TRBJ2-2
clone size: once
D gene: TRBD2
CDR3 protein: CASSLTSGTGELFF
CDR3 DNA: TGTGCCAGCAGTCTAACTAGCGGGACGGGGGAGCTGTTTTTT

V gene: TRBV2
J gene: TRBJ2-7
clone size: NA
D gene: TRBD2
CDR3 protein: CASTEGLAGAEQYF
CDR3 DNA: TGTGCCAGCACCGAGGGCCTAGCGGGAGCCGAGCAGTACTTC

V gene: TRBV30
J gene: TRBJ2-3
clone size: NA
D gene: NA
CDR3 protein: CAYLTSDTQYF
CDR3 DNA: TGTGCCTACCTAACCTCGGATACGCAGTATTTT

V gene: TRBV7-2
J gene: TRBJ2-3
clone size: NA
D gene: NA
CDR3 protein: CASSLQGSDTRYF
CDR3 DNA: TGTGCCAGCAGCTTACAGGGGTCAGATACGCGGTATTTT

V gene: TRBV19
J gene: TRBJ1-4
clone size: NA
D gene: TRBD1
CDR3 protein: CASSLDRGNEKLFF
CDR3 DNA: TGTGCCAGTAGTCTTGACAGGGGCAATGAAAAACTGTTTTTT

V gene: TRBV6-5
J gene: TRBJ1-1
clone size: medium-sized
D gene: NA
CDR3 protein: CASRTARAPTEAFF
CDR3 DNA: TGTGCCAGCAGGACAGCCAGAGCCCCAACTGAAGCTTTCTTT

V gene: TRBV9
J gene: TRBJ2-5
clone size: NA
D gene: TRBD2
CDR3 protein: CASSVGAGGFQETQYF
CDR3 DNA: TGTGCCAGCAGCGTAGGGGCGGGGGGGTTCCAAGAGACCCAGTACTTC

V gene: TRBV29-1
J gene: TRBJ1-2
clone size: NA
D gene: TRBD1
CDR3 protein: CSVAPIGGAGYGYTF
CDR3 DNA: TGCAGCGTTGCCCCAATAGGGGGCGCGGGCTATGGCTACACCTTC

V gene: TRBV5-1
J gene: TRBJ2-1
clone size: NA
D gene: TRBD1
CDR3 protein: CASSPRDRRGNEQFF
CDR3 DNA: TGCGCCAGCAGCCCTCGGGACAGGCGAGGCAATGAGCAGTTCTTC

V gene: TRBV6-4
J gene: TRBJ1-5
clone size: NA
D gene: NA
CDR3 protein: CASSEQSNQPQHF
CDR3 DNA: TGTGCCAGCAGTGAACAGAGCAATCAGCCCCAGCATTTT

V gene: TRBV5-6
J gene: TRBJ1-5
clone size: few
D gene: NA
CDR3 protein: CASSRSRDGQPQHF
CDR3 DNA: TGTGCCAGCAGCCGTAGCAGGGATGGTCAGCCCCAGCATTTT

V gene: TRBV6-1
J gene: TRBJ1-5
clone size: NA
D gene: NA
CDR3 protein: CASSEVIAQHF
CDR3 DNA: TGTGCCAGCAGTGAAGTCATAGCCCAGCATTTT

V gene: TRBV6-6
J gene: TRBJ1-6
clone size: NA
D gene: TRBD1
CDR3 protein: CASSYPGGYNSPLHF
CDR3 DNA: TGTGCCAGCAGTTACCCAGGGGGCTATAATTCACCCCTCCACTTT

V gene: TRBV6-9
J gene: TRBJ1-1
clone size: few
D gene: TRBD1
CDR3 protein: CASSYHRTGVTEAFF
CDR3 DNA: TGTGCCAGCAGTTACCACCGGACAGGGGTTACTGAAGCTTTCTTT

V gene: TRBV10-3
J gene: TRBJ1-5
clone size: NA
D gene: TRBD1
CDR3 protein: CAISPQGDQPQHF
CDR3 DNA: TGTGCCATCAGTCCACAGGGGGATCAGCCCCAGCATTTT

V gene: TRBV7-9
J gene: TRBJ1-2
clone size: NA
D gene: NA
CDR3 protein: CASSDRSNYGYTF
CDR3 DNA: TGTGCCAGCAGTGACAGATCTAACTATGGCTACACCTTC

V gene: TRBV28
J gene: TRBJ1-5
clone size: NA
D gene: NA
CDR3 protein: CASSLTGSGQPQHF
CDR3 DNA: TGTGCCAGCAGCCTAACCGGGAGCGGTCAGCCCCAGCATTTT

V gene: TRBV7-7
J gene: TRBJ2-7
clone size: once
D gene: TRBD1
CDR3 protein: CASSRGTGYEQYF
CDR3 DNA: TGTGCCAGCAGCCGCGGGACAGGTTACGAGCAGTACTTC

V gene: TRBV6-5
J gene: TRBJ2-3
clone size: few
D gene: NA
CDR3 protein: CASSYGQGTDTQYF
CDR3 DNA: TGTGCCAGCAGTTACGGGCAGGGGACAGATACGCAGTATTTT

V gene: TRBV28
J gene: TRBJ1-1
clone size: NA
D gene: TRBD1
CDR3 protein: CASPPPQGENTEAFF
CDR3 DNA: TGTGCCAGCCCCCCGCCCCAGGGGGAGAACACTGAAGCTTTCTTT

V gene: TRBV19
J gene: TRBJ2-2
clone size: NA
D gene: TRBD1
CDR3 protein: CASSIEGTGVLTGELFF
CDR3 DNA: TGTGCCAGTAGTATAGAGGGGACAGGGGTTCTCACCGGGGAGCTGTTTTTT

V gene: TRBV6-1
J gene: TRBJ2-7
clone size: NA
D gene: NA
CDR3 protein: CASRRVEGAYEQYF
CDR3 DNA: TGTGCCAGCAGGAGGGTGGAGGGGGCGTACGAGCAGTACTTC

V gene: TRBV29-1
J gene: TRBJ1-2
clone size: NA
D gene: NA
CDR3 protein: CSVVKSYYGYTF
CDR3 DNA: TGCAGCGTTGTTAAATCTTACTATGGCTACACCTTC

V gene: TRBV5-1
J gene: TRBJ1-1
clone size: NA
D gene: NA
CDR3 protein: CASSLDRVPSTEAFF
CDR3 DNA: TGCGCCAGCAGCTTGGATCGCGTCCCTAGCACTGAAGCTTTCTTT

V gene: TRBV5-5
J gene: TRBJ2-2
clone size: NA
D gene: NA
CDR3 protein: CASSLVWVRTGELFF
CDR3 DNA: TGTGCCAGCAGCTTGGTATGGGTGAGGACCGGGGAGCTGTTTTTT

V gene: TRBV7-9
J gene: TRBJ2-7
clone size: few
D gene: TRBD2
CDR3 protein: CASSFKGTSSGGHYEQYF
CDR3 DNA: TGTGCCAGCAGCTTCAAGGGGACTAGTAGCGGGGGGCATTACGAGCAGTACTTC

V gene: TRBV7-2
J gene: TRBJ1-2
clone size: NA
D gene: TRBD1
CDR3 protein: CASSLDGTGRHGYTF
CDR3 DNA: TGTGCCAGCAGCTTAGATGGGACAGGTAGACATGGCTACACCTTC

V gene: TRBV6-5
J gene: TRBJ1-1
clone size: NA
D gene: TRBD1
CDR3 protein: CASSRQGEAFF
CDR3 DNA: TGTGCCAGCAGTCGACAGGGTGAAGCTTTCTTT

V gene: TRBV10-3
J gene: TRBJ1-5
clone size: NA
D gene: TRBD1
CDR3 protein: CAISPGQGSLWPQHF
CDR3 DNA: TGTGCCATCAGTCCGGGACAGGGGAGCCTGTGGCCCCAGCATTTT

V gene: TRBV7-2
J gene: TRBJ1-4
clone size: NA
D gene: NA
CDR3 protein: CASSFRRGRAEKLFF
CDR3 DNA: TGTGCCAGCAGCTTCCGCAGGGGCAGGGCTGAAAAACTGTTTTTT

V gene: TRBV10-2
J gene: TRBJ2-3
clone size: few
D gene: TRBD2
CDR3 protein: CASSEPGLAGGLTDTQYF
CDR3 DNA: TGCGCCAGCAGTGAGCCTGGACTAGCGGGGGGGCTCACAGATACGCAGTATTTT

V gene: TRBV19
J gene: TRBJ1-5
clone size: NA
D gene: TRBD1
CDR3 protein: CASSDRTGRYSNQPQHF
CDR3 DNA: TGTGCCAGTAGTGACCGGACAGGGCGGTATAGCAATCAGCCCCAGCATTTT

V gene: TRBV27
J gene: TRBJ2-7
clone size: NA
D gene: NA
CDR3 protein: CASSTTLDSYEQYF
CDR3 DNA: TGTGCCAGCAGTACGACCCTGGACAGCTACGAGCAGTACTTC

V gene: TRBV27
J gene: TRBJ2-1
clone size: NA
D gene: TRBD1
CDR3 protein: CASSLVQGEYNEQFF
CDR3 DNA: TGTGCCAGCAGTTTAGTGCAGGGGGAATACAATGAGCAGTTCTTC

V gene: TRBV7-2
J gene: TRBJ2-7
clone size: NA
D gene: TRBD2
CDR3 protein: CASSLAAGVSSYEQYF
CDR3 DNA: TGTGCCAGCAGCTTAGCCGCGGGGGTAAGCTCCTACGAGCAGTACTTC

V gene: TRBV28
J gene: TRBJ2-4
clone size: NA
D gene: TRBD1
CDR3 protein: CASRTGQGAIIQYF
CDR3 DNA: TGTGCCAGCAGGACGGGACAGGGGGCGATCATTCAGTACTTC

V gene: TRBV30
J gene: TRBJ2-1
clone size: NA
D gene: TRBD2
CDR3 protein: CAWSKGTNNEQFF
CDR3 DNA: TGTGCCTGGAGTAAAGGGACTAACAATGAGCAGTTCTTC

V gene: TRBV19
J gene: TRBJ2-3
clone size: NA
D gene: TRBD2
CDR3 protein: CASSISGRAGDTQYF
CDR3 DNA: TGTGCCAGTAGTATCAGCGGGAGGGCCGGGGATACGCAGTATTTT